This T cell receptor beta chain was sequenced in a study of blood T cell repertoires in COVID-19. Assay: immunoSEQ multiplex PCR; the TCRdb copy retains only in-frame clones and omits some. The table includes a few hundred thousand clones, around 90% detected once. The V and J ends lost 0 bases and 3 bases respectively, with 8 bases between them. Germline lookup yields CDR1 KGHDR and CDR2 SFDVKD. The CDR3 is 15 amino acids. The sample comprised peripheral blood. V gene TRBV24-1 combines with J gene TRBJ2-1; D remains unclear. This sequence was found in a woman in her 40s who had recovered from COVID-19. The CDR3, as DNA: TGTGCCACCAGTGATTTGGAGGCCAGCTACAATGAGCAGTTCTTC. Protein sequence: CATSDLEASYNEQFF.